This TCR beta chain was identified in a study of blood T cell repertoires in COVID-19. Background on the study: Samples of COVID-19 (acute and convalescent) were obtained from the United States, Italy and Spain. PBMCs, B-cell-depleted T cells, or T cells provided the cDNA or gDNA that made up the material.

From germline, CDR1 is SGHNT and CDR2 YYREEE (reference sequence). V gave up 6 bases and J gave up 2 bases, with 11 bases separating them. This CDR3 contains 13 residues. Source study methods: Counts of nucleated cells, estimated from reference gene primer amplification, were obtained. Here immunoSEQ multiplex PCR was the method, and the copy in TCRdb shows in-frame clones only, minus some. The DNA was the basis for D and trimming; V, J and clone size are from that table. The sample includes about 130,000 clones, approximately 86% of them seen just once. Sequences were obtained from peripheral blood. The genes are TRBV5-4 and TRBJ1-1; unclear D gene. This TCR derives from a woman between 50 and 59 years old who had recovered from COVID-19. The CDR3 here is CASTDGVNTEAFF. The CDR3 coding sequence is TGTGCCAGCACCGACGGGGTAAACACTGAAGCTTTCTTT.